One and the same sample provided the 8 T cell receptor beta chains below, sequenced in a study of blood T cells in healthy people across ages. Primed by a sample-barcoded 5' primer and a J-beta primer mix, a second PCR proceeded for 7 to 11 cycles. TCRdb re-analysed the 5' RACE reads in MiXCR, keeping a single row per CDR3 protein. The sample gives about 400,000 distinct CDR3 sequences, 52% of which show up once; approximately 51% is in the top ten. Sequencing was done on a sample of blood. These receptors originate from a man in his sixties in good health.

This chain links TRBV4-3 with TRBJ2-3; D uncertain. CDR3 size: 13 residues. Trimming took off 0 bases at V and 6 bases at J, with 7 bases between the two ends. The germline gives CDR1 LGHNA, CDR2 YSLEER. The CDR3 here is CASSQEMVDTQYF. The CDR3 nucleotides are TGCGCCAGCAGCCAAGAGATGGTGGATACGCAGTATTTT.

This clonotype has a handful of counts. The gene calls are TRBV5-1 and TRBJ2-3, with 7 positions matching TRBD2. The CDR3 covers 15 residues. V was clipped by 4 bases and J by 6 bases; unmatched bases: 11. Germline CDR1 is SGHRS and CDR2 is YFSETQ. The CDR3 DNA reads TGCGCCAGCAGCCCGGGGAGGGAGAAGTGGGATACGCAGTATTTT. Translating it yields CASSPGREKWDTQYF.

This clonotype was seen a few times. The chain uses TRBV20-1 and TRBJ2-5, with TRBD2 matching 9 bases. Losses at the gene ends were 3 bases for V and 2 bases for J; bases not matched to a gene: 4. The CDR3 spans 14 residues. Germline V CDR1 and CDR2: DFQATT, SNEGSKA (reference sequence). The CDR3 nucleotides are TGCAGTGCTAGGGGGACTAGCTATCAAGAGACCCAGTACTTC. Its protein product is CSARGTSYQETQYF.

V and J are TRBV6-1 and TRBJ2-3, with D unresolved. The CDR3 spans 13 residues. V was cut by 2 bases and J by 2 bases, with 5 bases left in between. The germline V gene has CDR1 MNHNS and CDR2 SASEGT. Here the CDR3 reads CASSEIFTDTQYF. The CDR3 DNA is TGTGCCAGCAGTGAAATATTCACAGATACGCAGTATTTT.

J is TRBJ2-5 and V is TRBV7-2, with 7 bases fitting TRBD2. CDR3 length: 15 residues. Germline loops: CDR1 SGHTA, CDR2 FQGNSA. The J segment lost 6 bases and the V segment lost 5 bases, leaving 12 bases of the junction unmatched. The CDR3: CASSRGAGLSQTQYF. CDR3 bases: TGTGCCAGCAGCCGGGGAGCGGGACTTTCGCAGACCCAGTACTTC.

This rearrangement joins TRBV5-1 to TRBJ2-7; perhaps TRBD1 as D (5 bases). Germline CDR1 is SGHRS and CDR2 is YFSETQ. The CDR3 has 15 amino acids. Trimming cost V 3 bases and J 0 bases, with 13 bases left between them. CDR3 in DNA: TGCGCCAGCAGCTCCCAGGGCGGAAGCTCCTACGAGCAGTACTTC. Encoded protein: CASSSQGGSSYEQYF. Drawing the rest from reference TRBV5-1 and TRBJ2-7, the complete variable domain is KAGVTQTPRYLIKTRGQQVTLSCSPISGHRSVSWYQQTPGQGLQFLFEYFSETQRNKGNFPGRFSGRQFSNSRSEMNVSTLELGDSALYLCASSSQGGSSYEQYFGPGTRLTVT.

Details on this clonotype: Germline is not matched at one junction end, which may reflect a read error. V gene TRBV3-1 combines with J gene TRBJ2-7; tentatively, D is TRBD1 or TRBD2 (5 bases each). Germline CDR1 and CDR2: LGHDT and YNNKEL (reference sequence). The CDR3 is 15 amino acids. The DNA of the CDR3 is TGTGCCAGCAGCAAACGGGACGGGCTCTCCGACGAGCAGTACTTC. Translated: CASSKRDGLSDEQYF.

The chain links TRBV6-2 or TRBV6-3 to TRBJ2-3, with D perhaps TRBD2 (6 bases). The CDR3 consists of 15 residues. V gave up 3 bases and J gave up 4 bases, with 14 bases separating them. From germline, CDR1 is MNHEY and CDR2 SVGEGT. The CDR3 is CASSYVSGASDTQYF. The CDR3 nucleotides read TGTGCCAGCAGTTATGTTAGCGGAGCCTCAGATACGCAGTATTTT.